The text below deals with one T cell receptor (beta chain). The source of the sample is a study of blood T cell repertoires in COVID-19. Authors' data handling: Reference gene primer amplification yielded estimated nucleated cell counts. Libraries were prepared by immunoSEQ multiplex PCR; TCRdb keeps only in-frame clonotypes and omits some of them. For V, J and clone size, that table is used; D and trimming come from the DNA. Here the sample spans some 220,000 clones, 65% to 90% being singletons. Specimen: peripheral blood. The receptor comes from a man aged 45-65 years with COVID-19, enrolled during active disease.

In nucleotides, the CDR3 is TGCGCCAGCAGCTTTAGGGAGGGATCTGAAGCTTTCTTT. Its translation: CASSFREGSEAFF. The chain links TRBV5-1 to TRBJ1-1; D uncertain. The germline CDR1 and CDR2 sequences are SGHRS and YFSETQ. This CDR3 is 13 amino acids long. The V gene lost 2 bases and the J gene lost 6 bases, with 11 bases spanning the gap.